This record concerns one T cell receptor (beta chain) sequence. These data originate in a study of blood T cell repertoires in COVID-19. Turning to the study itself: Italy, Spain and the United States were the sources of the convalescent and acute COVID-19 samples. Nucleic acid was either cDNA or gDNA, and it came from T cells, B-cell-depleted T cells, or PBMCs.

Clones were read by immunoSEQ multiplex PCR, and TCRdb kept only the in-frame ones, dropping some. This table holds around 320,000 clones, 89% found once. The V segment lost 4 bases and the J segment 6 bases; nucleotides outside the gene matches: 7. CDR1 SGHRS and CDR2 YFSETQ come from the germline V gene. The CDR3 spans 14 residues. Those enrolled in Seattle joined during active infection and were followed longitudinally afterward. The sequencing input was peripheral blood. The V call is TRBV5-1, the J call TRBJ2-7; 10 bases match TRBD1. The clonotype originates from a woman aged 30 to 39 with COVID-19, enrolled during active disease. CDR3 sequence (DNA): TGCGCCAGCAGCACCGGGACAGGGGAGAGCGAGCAGTACTTC. Protein product: CASSTGTGESEQYF.